Following are 29 T cell receptor beta chains from one sample sequenced in a study of T cell responses to AZD1222 COVID-19 vaccine. Method: immunoSEQ multiplex PCR; TCRdb's copy keeps in-frame clones and lacks some. Of about 99,000 clones in the sample, about 87% were seen once. The material sequenced was peripheral blood, taken on day 0 of AZD1222 vaccination. These receptors all come from an adult in good health.

In DNA form, the CDR3 reads TGTGCCAGCAGCAAAGAAGTGCGCTCTTACTCGTCTCGACAGGGGGTAGGTGATGAAGCTTTCTTT. Its protein is CASSKEVRSYSSRQGVGDEAFF. J is TRBJ1-1 and V is TRBV21-1; the table gives TRBD1 as D, unverified against the DNA. TRBV21-1 is shown as a pseudogene. CDR3 length: 22 residues.

The gene calls are TRBV24-1 and TRBJ2-3, with a weak D call TRBD1 (5 bases). This CDR3 has 14 amino acids. V was pared by 3 bases and J by 0 bases, with 6 bases between. CDR1 is KGHDR and CDR2 is SFDVKD in the germline V gene. The CDR3 bases are TGTGCCACCAGTGATGGGGCTAGCACAGATACGCAGTATTTT. Translated, it gives CATSDGASTDTQYF.

The chain couples TRBV28 to TRBJ1-2; D uncertain. The CDR3 spans 14 residues. Trimming took 3 bases from V and 0 from J, leaving 8 bases between them. Per the germline V gene, CDR1 is MDHEN and CDR2 is SYDVKM. CDR3 sequence: CASSLITSNYGYTF. CDR3 bases: TGTGCCAGCAGTTTGATAACATCTAACTATGGCTACACCTTC.

This chain connects TRBV4-3 to TRBJ2-7; a weak D match, TRBD2 (5 bases). The germline gives CDR1 LGHNA, CDR2 YSLEER. The V and J ends lost 2 bases and 6 bases respectively, with 17 bases between them. The CDR3 sequence is 15 residues long. Here the CDR3 reads CASSQQIGLSGEQYF. The CDR3 DNA reads TGCGCCAGCAGCCAACAGATTGGACTCTCGGGCGAGCAGTACTTC.

The rearrangement joins TRBV19 to TRBJ1-2; maybe TRBD1 (5 bases). Germline V CDR1 and CDR2: LNHDA, SQIVND (reference sequence). This CDR3 spans 13 amino acids. Trimming shortened V by 4 bases and J by 3 bases, and 9 bases separated the two germline ends. For the CDR3, the DNA is TGTGCCAGTAGTAAGGGACGGGACTATGGCTACACCTTC. The encoded protein is CASSKGRDYGYTF.

The rearrangement joins TRBV20-1 to TRBJ2-1; 12 bases map to TRBD2. V gave up 3 bases and J gave up 7 bases; unmatched junction bases: 10. Per germline, CDR1 DFQATT and CDR2 SNEGSKA (reference sequence). This CDR3 comprises 16 residues. CDR3 protein: CSASPILAGGVNEQFF. In DNA, the CDR3 is TGCAGTGCTAGTCCTATCCTAGCGGGAGGGGTGAATGAGCAGTTCTTC.

This clone turned up a few times. V and J are TRBV19 and TRBJ2-4; tentative D call: TRBD2 (6 bases). Trimming stripped 10 bases from V and 5 bases from J, with 15 bases between. From germline, CDR1 is LNHDA and CDR2 SQIVND (reference sequence). The CDR3 totals 13 residues. This chain's CDR3 is CATAPSGENIQYF. CDR3 coding DNA: TGTGCCACAGCACCCTCGGGGGAAAACATTCAGTACTTC.

The chain recombines TRBV18 with TRBJ2-5; D tentatively reads TRBD1 or TRBD2 (5 bases each). CDR3 length: 14 amino acids. Trimming left V 1 base short and J 5 bases short, with 11 bases between. Germline V CDR1 and CDR2: KGHSH, LQKENI. Here the CDR3 DNA reads TGTGCCAGCTCACCACTGCAGGGACGGGAGACCCAGTACTTC. Translating it yields CASSPLQGRETQYF.

The V and J genes are TRBV27 and TRBJ1-1; TRBD1 aligns across 8 bases. Germline CDR1 is MNHEY and CDR2 is SMNVEV (reference sequence). This CDR3 comprises 14 residues. V gave up 4 bases and J gave up 4 bases; unmatched junction bases: 5. CDR3 in DNA: TGTGCCAGCAGTTCGCGGACAGGGCGCACTGAAGCTTTCTTT. This translates into CASSSRTGRTEAFF.

The rearrangement links TRBV9 to TRBJ1-2; 7 bases agree with TRBD1. The CDR3 totals 13 residues. J was trimmed by 4 bases and V by 4 bases; bases with no gene match: 4. Germline loops: CDR1 SGDLS, CDR2 YYNGEE. The CDR3 region has the DNA TGTGCCAGCAGCCCTCGGGACAGCTATGGCTACACCTTC. This sequence encodes CASSPRDSYGYTF. Combining the CDR3 with reference TRBV9 and TRBJ1-2 gives the whole variable domain DSGVTQTPKHLITATGQRVTLRCSPRSGDLSVYWYQQSLDQGLQFLIQYYNGEERAKGNILERFSAQQFPDLHSELNLSSLELGDSALYFCASSPRDSYGYTFGSGTRLTVV.

This chain connects TRBV27 to TRBJ1-2; unclear D gene. The ends were cut back, 2 bases at V and 4 bases at J, with 11 bases in the middle. The germline V gene encodes CDR1 MNHEY and CDR2 SMNVEV (reference sequence). The CDR3 sequence is 14 residues long. CDR3 amino acids: CASSLGPTVYGYTF. Written as DNA, the CDR3 is TGTGCCAGCAGTTTAGGGCCCACGGTCTATGGCTACACCTTC.

The chain links TRBV14 to TRBJ2-7; 9 nucleotides match TRBD2. This CDR3 is 14 amino acids long. The germline V gene has CDR1 SGHDN and CDR2 FVKESK. After removal of 3 bases from V and 3 bases from J, the junction contained 3 bases not matched to a gene. CDR3: CASSQGLADYEQYF. CDR3 nucleotides: TGTGCCAGCAGCCAGGGACTAGCCGACTACGAGCAGTACTTC. Looking up the rest from reference TRBV14 and TRBJ2-7 gives the full variable domain: EAGVTQFPSHSVIEKGQTVTLRCDPISGHDNLYWYRRVMGKEIKFLLHFVKESKQDESGMPNNRFLAERTGGTYSTLKVQPAELEDSGVYFCASSQGLADYEQYFGPGTRLTVT.

This sequence joins TRBV27 and TRBJ1-5; tentatively, D is TRBD1 (5 bases). V was trimmed by 11 bases and J by 2 bases, leaving 16 bases between them. The CDR3 is made up of 14 amino acids. CDR1 is MNHEY and CDR2 is SMNVEV in the germline V gene (reference sequence). CDR3 in DNA: TGTGCCGGCCCTTCTTGCAGGGGCAATCAGCCCCAGCATTTT. The encoded protein is CAGPSCRGNQPQHF.

This chain uses TRBV7-2 with TRBJ1-4; no firm D call. The CDR3 runs to 15 residues. Per the germline V gene, CDR1 is SGHTA and CDR2 is FQGNSA. Trimming left V 1 base short and J 1 base short, with 7 bases between. CDR3 bases: TGTGCCAGCAGCTTAGAGGCGGTAACTAATGAAAAACTGTTTTTT. Translated, it gives CASSLEAVTNEKLFF.

This clone was observed a handful of times. V gene TRBV19 combines with J gene TRBJ2-7; no firm D call. V shed 2 bases and J shed 6 bases, with 8 bases lying between them. The CDR3 extends over 12 amino acids. The germline gives CDR1 LNHDA, CDR2 SQIVND (reference sequence). The CDR3 loop is CASSISLGEQYF. DNA for the CDR3: TGTGCCAGTAGTATATCCCTGGGCGAGCAGTACTTC.

This clone came up once. This rearrangement joins TRBV11-2 to TRBJ1-2; D ambiguous. The CDR3 has 12 amino acids. V gave up 5 bases and J gave up 8 bases, with 12 bases separating them. The germline V gene encodes CDR1 SGHAT and CDR2 FQNNGV. The CDR3 bases are TGTGCCAGCAGCCCAAGAACAACCGGCTACACCTTC. Protein: CASSPRTTGYTF.

The rearrangement joins TRBV7-3 to TRBJ2-3; D is unresolved. With 6 bases removed from V and 2 bases from J, the gap between germline ends came to 9 bases. Germline assignment: CDR1 SGHTA and CDR2 FQGTGA. The CDR3 runs to 13 residues. CDR3 DNA: TGTGCCAGCAGGCCAGCCTCCACAGATACGCAGTATTTT. It specifies CASRPASTDTQYF.

The chain is built from TRBV4-3 and TRBJ2-3, with 10 bases lining up with TRBD1. This CDR3 contains 15 residues. The V gene end was trimmed by 4 bases and the J gene end by 2 bases; junction bases not matched to a gene: 3. Germline CDR1 and CDR2: LGHNA and YSLEER. For the CDR3, the DNA is TGCGCCAGCAGCCCGGGACAGGGGCACACAGATACGCAGTATTTT. This sequence encodes CASSPGQGHTDTQYF.

This clone was seen more than once but under ten times. The rearrangement joins TRBV19 to TRBJ1-1; 7 bases agree with TRBD1. The germline gives CDR1 LNHDA, CDR2 SQIVND (reference sequence). J was trimmed by 2 bases and V by 5 bases; bases with no gene match: 8. The CDR3 is made up of 15 amino acids. For the CDR3, the DNA is TGTGCCAGTAGTCCTTTGGACAGGCTTAACACTGAAGCTTTCTTT. This codes for CASSPLDRLNTEAFF.

The CDR3 is CASSLDRTSGTEEQYF. The CDR3 DNA sequence: TGTGCCAGCAGTCTAGATCGGACTAGCGGGACGGAAGAGCAGTACTTC. The J gene is TRBJ2-7, the V gene TRBV6-6; TRBD2 matches 12 bases. CDR1 is MNHNY and CDR2 is SVGAGI in the germline V gene (reference sequence). The CDR3 covers 16 residues. Trimming cost V 5 bases and J 7 bases; bases outside gene matches: 12.

V and J are TRBV4-2 and TRBJ1-4; D perhaps matches TRBD1 (5 bases). Trimming cost V 4 bases and J 8 bases, with 14 bases left between them. Germline V CDR1 and CDR2: LGHNA, YNFKEQ. CDR3 length equals 14 residues. CDR3 sequence (DNA): TGTGCCAGCAGCCGCGAGGGGAATGGGGAAAAACTGTTTTTT. Residues: CASSREGNGEKLFF.

The genes are TRBV7-9 and TRBJ2-1; D gene unclear. This CDR3 comprises 11 residues. V lost 8 bases and J 4 bases, leaving 6 bases between the germline ends. Per the germline V gene, CDR1 is SEHNR and CDR2 is FQNEAQ (reference sequence). The CDR3 region is CASGGYNEQFF. DNA of the CDR3: TGTGCCAGCGGCGGTTACAATGAGCAGTTCTTC. Full variable domain (missing parts from reference TRBV7-9 and TRBJ2-1): DTGVSQNPRHKITKRGQNVTFRCDPISEHNRLYWYRQTLGQGPEFLTYFQNEAQLEKSRLLSDRFSAERPKGSFSTLEIQRTEQGDSAMYLCASGGYNEQFFGPGTRLTVL.

The chain is built from TRBV11-1 and TRBJ1-2, with a weak D call TRBD1 (5 bases). Trimming left V 5 bases short and J 4 bases short, with 14 bases between. This CDR3 has 14 residues. In germline, CDR1 is SGHAT, CDR2 FQDESV (reference sequence). The CDR3 protein is CASSPAGAGYGYTF. CDR3 nucleotide sequence: TGTGCCAGCAGCCCCGCCGGGGCTGGCTATGGCTACACCTTC. Filled out from reference TRBV11-1 and TRBJ1-2, the complete variable domain reads EAEVAQSPRYKITEKSQAVAFWCDPISGHATLYWYRQILGQGPELLVQFQDESVVDDSQLPKDRFSAERLKGVDSTLKIQPAELGDSAMYLCASSPAGAGYGYTFGSGTRLTVV.

The chain carries TRBV5-1 and TRBJ2-1, with D tentatively TRBD1 or TRBD2 (5 bases each). CDR3 length equals 15 residues. In germline, CDR1 is SGHRS, CDR2 YFSETQ. V lost 4 bases to trimming and J lost 2 bases, with 13 bases between them. The CDR3 loop is CASSDRTGPYNEQFF. In nucleotides, the CDR3 is TGCGCCAGCAGCGACCGGACGGGGCCCTACAATGAGCAGTTCTTC.

This chain connects TRBV9 to TRBJ1-4; D gene unclear. CDR1 is SGDLS, CDR2 YYNGEE, per germline. There are 16 residues in the CDR3. Trimming removed 0 bases from V and 7 bases from J, with 16 bases in between. The chain's CDR3 is CASSVENGKAREKLFF. DNA for the CDR3: TGTGCCAGCAGCGTAGAGAATGGGAAGGCGCGTGAAAAACTGTTTTTT.

This clone is a singleton in its sample. V usage is TRBV12-5 and J usage is TRBJ2-3; TRBD2 might be the D (6 bases). There are 14 residues in the CDR3. Germline CDR1 is LGHNT and CDR2 is FRNRAP. V was pared by 2 bases and J by 2 bases, with 8 bases between. DNA for the CDR3: TGTGCTAGTGGTTTGACGGGAGTCACAGATACGCAGTATTTT. Translation: CASGLTGVTDTQYF. The full variable domain, with the rest looked up from reference TRBV12-5 and TRBJ2-3, is DARVTQTPRHKVTEMGQEVTMRCQPILGHNTVFWYRQTMMQGLELLAYFRNRAPLDDSGMPKDRFSAEMPDATLATLKIQPSEPRDSAVYFCASGLTGVTDTQYFGPGTRLTVL.

The chain employs TRBV30 and TRBJ2-3; 9 bases are a match to TRBD1. This CDR3 is built from 15 residues. Germline loops: CDR1 GTSNPN, CDR2 SVGIG (reference sequence). V shed 4 bases, J shed 6 bases, and the junction held 11 bases outside the gene matches. The CDR3 region has the DNA TGTGCCTGGACCGCTTGGGGGGACAGGGACGATACGCAGTATTTT. Protein: CAWTAWGDRDDTQYF.

This chain links TRBV7-8 with TRBJ2-7; 7 nucleotides line up with TRBD1. The length of the CDR3 is 14 residues. V lost 5 bases, J lost 6 bases, and 10 bases stayed unmatched. Germline V gives CDR1 SGHVS, CDR2 FQNEAQ. The CDR3 coding sequence is TGTGCCAGCAGCCTGCAGGGGGTGACAGGCGAGCAGTACTTC. Its translation is CASSLQGVTGEQYF. The full variable domain, rest sourced from reference TRBV7-8 and TRBJ2-7, is GAGVSQSPRYKVAKRGQDVALRCDPISGHVSLFWYQQALGQGPEFLTYFQNEAQLDKSGLPSDRFFAERPEGSVSTLKIQRTQQEDSAVYLCASSLQGVTGEQYFGPGTRLTVT.

The rearrangement links TRBV6-6 to TRBJ2-2; 7 bases match TRBD2. The trim removed 8 bases at V and 13 bases at J, leaving 10 bases unmatched. The CDR3 runs 12 residues. Germline V CDR1 and CDR2: MNHNY, SVGAGI (reference sequence). DNA for the CDR3: TGTGCCAGCGGAGGAGGAGCGGGGATGCTGTTTTTT. It codes for CASGGGAGMLFF.